The 19 T cell receptor beta chains given below trace back to one sample, sequenced in a study of cytomegalovirus exposure and HLA in healthy donors. 60 Vbeta and 13 Jbeta primers were used in PCR. Measured with immunoSEQ multiplex PCR; TCRdb has only the in-frame clones, and not every one. Of tens of thousands of clones listed, more than 70% are singletons. The sample comprised PBMCs. Receptor source: a male donor in good health and CMV-seropositive.

The CDR3 DNA reads TGTGCCAGCATCTTACCACAGGGTAAAGCTTTCTTT. This translates into CASILPQGKAFF. The chain employs TRBV28 and TRBJ1-1; possible D gene TRBD1, 6 bases. This CDR3 comprises 12 residues. The V end was cut by 7 bases, the J end by 9 bases, with 15 bases between. Germline lookup yields CDR1 MDHEN and CDR2 SYDVKM.

V is TRBV6-1 and J is TRBJ2-2; 9 bases map to TRBD1. J lost 2 bases, V lost 4 bases, and 8 bases had no gene match. The germline CDR1 and CDR2 sequences are MNHNS and SASEGT. The CDR3 length is 17 residues. CDR3 nucleotide sequence: TGTGCCAGCAGTGCCCTCCCGGGACAGGGAAACACCGGGGAGCTGTTTTTT. This translates into CASSALPGQGNTGELFF.

The gene calls are TRBV7-2 and TRBJ2-5, with TRBD2 identical over 8 bases. CDR1 SGHTA and CDR2 FQGNSA come from the germline V gene. V shed 4 bases, J shed 7 bases, and the junction held 8 bases outside the gene matches. The CDR3 has 14 residues. The CDR3 nucleotides are TGTGCCAGCAGCTCGGGGGGGGGTCGGTGGACCCAGTACTTC. Its translation is CASSSGGGRWTQYF.

The rearrangement uses TRBV19 and TRBJ1-5; D is unresolved. Germline CDR1 is LNHDA and CDR2 is SQIVND (reference sequence). This CDR3 spans 14 amino acids. V was clipped by 4 bases and J by 0 bases, with 7 bases between them. The chain's CDR3 is CASSTVNSNQPQHF. In DNA, the CDR3 is TGTGCCAGTAGTACTGTTAATAGCAATCAGCCCCAGCATTTT.

V usage is TRBV6-1 and J usage is TRBJ1-4; possibly TRBD1 for D (5 bases). In germline, CDR1 is MNHNS, CDR2 SASEGT. The CDR3 is 15 residues long. V lost 8 bases and J lost 0, with 13 bases in between. The CDR3 reads CASSGKPATNEKLFF. In nucleotides, the CDR3 is TGTGCCAGCTCAGGGAAACCAGCAACTAATGAAAAACTGTTTTTT.

This chain uses TRBV28 with TRBJ2-7, with 8 positions matching TRBD2. The germline gives CDR1 MDHEN, CDR2 SYDVKM. V lost 5 bases, J lost 2 bases, and 11 bases stayed unmatched. The length of the CDR3 is 16 residues. CDR3 region: CASSTPRAGATYEQYF. The CDR3 DNA is TGTGCCAGCAGTACGCCTCGAGCGGGGGCCACCTACGAGCAGTACTTC.

V is TRBV7-9 and J is TRBJ1-4, with a possible D match to TRBD1 (5 bases). V was cut by 10 bases and J by 4 bases, with 16 bases left in between. Germline V lookup: CDR1 SEHNR, CDR2 FQNEAQ (reference sequence). This CDR3 has 14 residues. The CDR3 sequence is CAINFFRDNEKLFF. The CDR3, as DNA: TGTGCCATAAACTTCTTCAGGGATAATGAAAAACTGTTTTTT.

The chain is built from TRBV28 and TRBJ2-7; TRBD2 agrees at 8 bases. Losses at the gene ends were 3 bases for V and 4 bases for J; bases not matched to a gene: 5. CDR1 is MDHEN and CDR2 is SYDVKM in the germline V gene. The CDR3 covers 14 residues. CDR3 protein: CASSFGGASYEQYF. The DNA of the CDR3 is TGTGCCAGCAGTTTCGGGGGGGCATCGTACGAGCAGTACTTC.

The CDR3 spells CASSLALAGTGELFF. The CDR3 DNA reads TGTGCCAGCAGCTTAGCGCTAGCGGGGACCGGGGAGCTGTTTTTT. J is TRBJ2-2 and V is TRBV7-2; 9 positions agree with TRBD2. CDR1 and CDR2 from the germline V gene are SGHTA and FQGNSA. This CDR3 has 15 residues. The ends lost 0 bases at V and 5 bases at J; junction bases unmatched: 1.

This chain links TRBV10-3 with TRBJ1-2; TRBD1 matches 10 bases. Germline V gene lookup returns CDR1 ENHRY and CDR2 SYGVKD. Germline trimming cut 2 bases from V and 6 bases from J; bases unmatched to any gene: 9. The CDR3 sequence is 16 residues long. The CDR3 DNA follows: TGTGCCATCAGTGAGAACAAACGGACAGGGGGGGATGGCTACACCTTC. Encoded protein: CAISENKRTGGDGYTF.

The chain combines TRBV7-9 with TRBJ2-7; 7 nucleotides align to TRBD1. Trimming at V came to 5 bases and at J to 4 bases, leaving 8 bases not matched to a gene. The CDR3 has 14 residues. Looked up from germline, CDR1 is SEHNR and CDR2 is FQNEAQ (reference sequence). CDR3 sequence: CASSSTGAIYEQYF. DNA for the CDR3: TGTGCCAGCAGCAGTACAGGGGCTATTTACGAGCAGTACTTC.

V gene TRBV28 combines with J gene TRBJ2-5, with D uncertain. CDR3 length: 16 residues. Trimming took 0 bases from V and 0 from J, leaving 11 bases between them. The germline V gene has CDR1 MDHEN and CDR2 SYDVKM. CDR3 loop: CASSLWRLFYQETQYF. DNA of the CDR3: TGTGCCAGCAGTTTATGGAGGCTCTTCTACCAAGAGACCCAGTACTTC.

The sample holds a few counts of this clone. The V gene is TRBV28, the J gene TRBJ2-1; 7 bases are shared with TRBD2. The CDR3 loop spans 14 amino acids. The germline gives CDR1 MDHEN, CDR2 SYDVKM. V lost 6 bases to trimming and J lost 7 bases; unmatched junction nucleotides: 9. The CDR3, as DNA: TGTGCCAGCAGGTCTCGTAAGGGAGGGAATGAGCAGTTCTTC. Translation: CASRSRKGGNEQFF.

This sequence joins TRBV6-5 and TRBJ1-2; D might be TRBD1 (6 bases). The V gene's germline CDR1 is MNHEY and CDR2 SVGAGI. The CDR3 has 15 residues. V lost 7 bases and J 3 bases, leaving 18 bases between the germline ends. In DNA, the CDR3 is TGTGCCAGCAATCCACAGGGAAGCAGCGACTATGGCTACACCTTC. Its protein product is CASNPQGSSDYGYTF.

This clone was observed a few times. The chain is built from TRBV5-1 and TRBJ2-2; 7 bases are a match to TRBD1. The V segment lost 4 bases and the J segment 0 bases; nucleotides outside the gene matches: 3. The germline gives CDR1 SGHRS, CDR2 YFSETQ. The CDR3 runs 15 residues. The CDR3 loop is CASSRQGANTGELFF. CDR3 bases: TGCGCCAGCAGCCGACAGGGCGCGAACACCGGGGAGCTGTTTTTT.

The CDR3 spells CASSRGQDYEQYF. In DNA form, the CDR3 reads TGTGCCAGCAGCAGGGGACAGGACTACGAGCAGTACTTC. This chain connects TRBV5-6 to TRBJ2-7; TRBD1 matches at 8 bases. The CDR3 extends over 13 amino acids. Per the germline V gene, CDR1 is SGHDT and CDR2 is YYEEEE. V lost 4 bases to trimming and J lost 3 bases; unmatched junction nucleotides: 3.

The chain couples TRBV6-1 to TRBJ2-5; D gene unclear. V shed 6 bases and J shed 5 bases, with 13 bases lying between them. The CDR3 is 13 amino acids. CDR1 and CDR2 (germline): MNHNS, SASEGT. CDR3 nucleotide sequence: TGTGCCAGCAGGAGCCGTGAAGTCGAGACCCAGTACTTC. Protein product: CASRSREVETQYF.

The chain couples TRBV5-8 to TRBJ2-3; TRBD2 matches at 7 bases. Germline V gene sequence: CDR1 SGHTS, CDR2 YDEGEE. Unmatched junction bases numbered 2, after V lost 4 bases and J lost 3 bases. The length of the CDR3 is 13 residues. As DNA, the CDR3 is TGTGCCAGCAGCCGGGGGGTTACAGATACGCAGTATTTT. Protein: CASSRGVTDTQYF. Using reference TRBV5-8 and TRBJ2-3 for the parts outside the CDR3, the full variable domain is EAGVTQSPTHLIKTRGQQATLRCSPISGHTSVYWYQQALGLGLQFLLWYDEGEERNRGNFPPRFSGRQFPNYSSELNVNALELEDSALYLCASSRGVTDTQYFGPGTRLTVL.

The chain uses TRBV14 and TRBJ2-7; 10 bases line up with TRBD2. V lost 4 bases and J lost 0; bases outside the gene matches: 3. This CDR3 comprises 15 residues. Germline CDR1 reads SGHDN; CDR2 reads FVKESK. The chain's CDR3 is CASSPWTSGSYEQYF. As DNA, the CDR3 is TGTGCCAGCAGCCCTTGGACTAGCGGCTCCTACGAGCAGTACTTC.